This T cell receptor (beta chain) was captured by sequencing in a study of blood T cell repertoires in COVID-19. Across the study: The cDNA or gDNA used as material had been derived from T cells, B-cell-depleted T cells, or PBMCs.

Per the study methods: Amplification of reference gene primers provided the estimated nucleated cell counts. Clones were read by immunoSEQ multiplex PCR, and TCRdb kept only the in-frame ones, dropping some. The V and J calls and clone size were taken over from that table, and D and trimming were inferred from the DNA. The sample shows 75,000 or so clones, around 85% of them seen only once. Germline-derived CDR1 and CDR2 are SGHRS and YFSETQ. The CDR3 sequence is 15 residues long. V shed 4 bases, J shed 4 bases, and the junction held 11 bases outside the gene matches. The sample taken for sequencing was peripheral blood. This TCR came from a woman at least 80 years old with active or convalescent COVID-19. V usage is TRBV5-1 and J usage is TRBJ2-7; 7 bases align to TRBD1. CDR3 residues: CASSLRQGTGYEQYF. The CDR3 DNA is TGCGCCAGCAGCCTACGACAGGGCACGGGATACGAGCAGTACTTC. The whole variable domain, filled in from reference TRBV5-1 and TRBJ2-7, reads KAGVTQTPRYLIKTRGQQVTLSCSPISGHRSVSWYQQTPGQGLQFLFEYFSETQRNKGNFPGRFSGRQFSNSRSEMNVSTLELGDSALYLCASSLRQGTGYEQYFGPGTRLTVT.